The 7 T cell receptor beta chains in this list originate from one sample, sequenced in a study of human T cells and chemical hapten exposure. The time point denotes: patch test 3, about 24 weeks after DPC sensitization. Specified treatment: therapeutic diphenylcyclopropenone sensitization with weekly scalp DPC. TCRdb recomputed calls from the RACE reads with MiXCR, one row per CDR3 protein. The sample lists more than 95,000 distinct CDR3 sequences, 34% occurring once. The sample consisted of whole blood, taken in connection with sensitization to the hapten diphenylcyclopropenone (DPC). Every receptor here comes from a man aged 35-49 years with alopecia areata. Some clones in this sample may be carry-over from other donors' samples.

This chain joins TRBV6-2 or TRBV6-3 and TRBJ1-2; no definite D call. CDR1 and CDR2 from the germline V gene are MNHEY and SVGEGT. V lost 5 bases and J 0 bases, leaving 7 bases between the germline ends. CDR3 length equals 13 residues. The CDR3 is CASSNTANYGYTF. In nucleotides, the CDR3 is TGTGCCAGCAGTAACACAGCTAACTATGGCTACACCTTC.

This clonotype was observed a few times. The rearrangement joins TRBV29-1 to TRBJ2-3, with 10 bases that match TRBD2. Germline assignment: CDR1 SQVTM and CDR2 ANQGSEA. The CDR3 sequence is 14 residues long. The trim removed 2 bases at V and 6 bases at J, leaving 5 bases unmatched. In DNA, the CDR3 is TGCAGCGTTGAAACTAGCGGGGCTCCGGATACGCAGTATTTT. This gives the protein CSVETSGAPDTQYF.

The chain couples TRBV20-1 to TRBJ2-3; D not resolved. The CDR3 is made up of 14 amino acids. The V gene's germline CDR1 is DFQATT and CDR2 SNEGSKA (reference sequence). The V and J ends lost 5 bases and 1 base respectively, with 13 bases between them. CDR3 bases: TGCAGTGCTGGACCCGCTGCGGGCACAGATACGCAGTATTTT. Amino acid sequence: CSAGPAAGTDTQYF.

The sample holds a few counts of this clonotype. CDR3 sequence reads: CASSLAGGGTEAFF. The DNA of the CDR3 is TGTGCCAGCAGCTTAGCCGGGGGGGGCACTGAAGCTTTCTTT. The rearrangement links TRBV7-6 to TRBJ1-1; D may be TRBD1 (5 bases). Germline V CDR1 and CDR2: SGHVS, FNYEAQ. The CDR3 totals 14 residues. Trimming removed 0 bases from V and 4 bases from J, with 9 bases in between.

The chain is built from TRBV5-1 and TRBJ2-3; 9 bases are a match to TRBD2. The CDR3 extends over 15 amino acids. V lost 1 base to trimming and J lost 2 bases; unmatched junction nucleotides: 2. The germline V gene encodes CDR1 SGHRS and CDR2 YFSETQ. CDR3 region: CASSLLGLATDTQYF. The CDR3 bases are TGCGCCAGCAGCTTGTTGGGACTAGCCACAGATACGCAGTATTTT.

The CDR3 protein is CASSPGGSNEKLFF. The CDR3 nucleotides read TGTGCCAGCAGCCCCGGGGGTTCTAATGAAAAACTGTTTTTT. The genes are TRBV7-2 and TRBJ1-4, with a possible D match to TRBD1 (5 bases). V was trimmed by 5 bases and J by 3 bases, leaving 10 bases between them. CDR1 SGHTA and CDR2 FQGNSA come from the germline V gene. CDR3 length: 14 amino acids. Complete variable domain (other parts from reference TRBV7-2 and TRBJ1-4): GAGVSQSPSNKVTEKGKDVELRCDPISGHTALYWYRQSLGQGLEFLIYFQGNSAPDKSGLPSDRFSAERTGGSVSTLTIQRTQQEDSAVYLCASSPGGSNEKLFFGSGTQLSVL.

This clonotype showed up just a few times. V usage is TRBV13 and J usage is TRBJ2-5, with D perhaps TRBD1 or TRBD2 (6 bases each). Trimming shortened V by 1 base and J by 0 bases, and 9 bases separated the two germline ends. Germline CDR1 is PRHDT and CDR2 is FYEKMQ (reference sequence). The CDR3 spans 15 residues. The CDR3 here is CASSLVGGNQETQYF. DNA of the CDR3: TGTGCCAGCAGCTTAGTCGGGGGCAACCAAGAGACCCAGTACTTC.